The rows below give T cell receptor beta chains drawn from one sample of a study of early T cells in non-severe SARS-CoV-2 infection. TCRdb reanalysed the 5' RACE reads using MiXCR and keeps one entry per CDR3 protein. Of roughly 53,000 distinct CDR3 sequences detected, less than 11% appear once; the ten largest clones hold 4.5% to 5.5%. Sequenced material: whole blood. These receptor sequences come from an adult who was a healthcare worker with PCR-confirmed SARS-CoV-2 infection or an uninfected control (not recorded which). The CDR3 runs from the conserved cysteine through the conserved F or W. The D gene is left open where the match is weak. Only some rows state a clone size, as once, few, many or a class for expanded clones.

NA	TRBV7-9	TRBJ1-1	NA	CASSSSGGRAEAFF	TGTGCCAGCAGCTCCAGTGGGGGTCGTGCTGAAGCTTTCTTT
NA	TRBV4-1	TRBJ1-6	few	CASSQDNSPLHF	TGCGCCAGCAGCCAAGATAATTCACCCCTCCACTTT
TRBD1	TRBV20-1	TRBJ2-3	few	CSAVPDRGNRDTQYF	TGCAGTGCAGTCCCGGACAGGGGCAATCGAGATACGCAGTATTTT
TRBD2	TRBV24-1	TRBJ2-1	many	CATSDLFGTSGRGEQFF	TGTGCCACCAGTGATTTGTTTGGGACTAGCGGGAGGGGTGAGCAGTTCTTC
TRBD1	TRBV29-1	TRBJ1-1	many	CSASDRAAEAFF	TGCAGCGCCTCGGACAGGGCGGCTGAAGCTTTCTTT
NA	TRBV5-4	TRBJ2-7	many	CASSYEATGYEQYF	TGTGCCAGCAGCTACGAAGCGACAGGCTACGAGCAGTACTTC
NA	TRBV7-9	TRBJ1-1	NA	CASSFTGPSNEAFF	TGTGCCAGCAGCTTTACGGGCCCCAGTAATGAAGCTTTCTTT
TRBD1	TRBV3-1	TRBJ1-5	few	CASSGTGSNQPQHF	TGTGCCAGCAGCGGGACAGGGTCAAATCAGCCCCAGCATTTT
TRBD1	TRBV4-1	TRBJ2-5	many	CASSQTGGETQYF	TGCGCCAGCAGCCAGACAGGGGGGGAGACCCAGTACTTC
NA	TRBV1	TRBJ2-2	NA	CTSSQDLSGNTGELFF	TGCACCAGCAGCCAAGATCTTAGCGGTAACACCGGGGAGCTGTTTTTT
NA	TRBV12-3/TRBV12-4	TRBJ1-5	NA	CASNRGRNQPQHF	TGTGCCAGCAATCGAGGGCGCAATCAGCCCCAGCATTTT
NA	TRBV3-1	TRBJ1-2	NA	CASSTLSGGADGYTF	TGTGCCAGCAGCACTTTAAGCGGGGGCGCTGATGGCTACACCTTC
NA	TRBV6-2/TRBV6-3	TRBJ2-7	NA	CASSYAGARRSF	TGTGCCAGCAGTTACGCGGGGGCCAGGAGATCCTTC
TRBD1	TRBV5-1	TRBJ1-1	many	CASSSGQGAAEAFF	TGCGCCAGCAGCTCGGGACAGGGGGCGGCTGAAGCTTTCTTT
NA	TRBV29-1	TRBJ1-1	few	CSVERQVNTEAFF	TGCAGCGTTGAAAGGCAAGTGAACACTGAAGCTTTCTTT
NA	TRBV12-3/TRBV12-4	TRBJ2-2	many	CASSYGTGELFF	TGTGCCAGCAGTTATGGCACCGGGGAGCTGTTTTTT
NA	TRBV7-8	TRBJ2-3	NA	CASSLAAGTNTDTQYF	TGTGCCAGCAGCTTAGCTGCCGGGACAAACACAGATACGCAGTATTTT
TRBD1	TRBV5-1	TRBJ2-3	NA	CASSGDRVDTQYF	TGCGCCAGCAGCGGGGACAGGGTGGATACGCAGTATTTT
NA	TRBV12-3/TRBV12-4	TRBJ1-3	NA	CASRLPPGTSGNTIYF	TGTGCCAGCAGACTCCCCCCAGGGACCTCTGGAAACACCATATATTTT
TRBD1	TRBV29-1	TRBJ2-7	NA	CSVTGTGTYEQYF	TGCAGCGTTACCGGGACAGGGACCTACGAGCAGTACTTC